The subject of this entry is one T cell receptor (beta chain). It has no known antigen specificity. The record has no base qualities; no much larger clone is one base away. Libraries were made using PCR. Sequencing relied on an Illumina HiSeq 4000. Bulk TCR libraries were prepared as previously described, using TCR primers listed in Table S5. Purification of total RNA was performed with the Qiagen AllPrep DNA/RNA kit. Before analysis, reads from multiple sequencing runs of one library were combined. The study's processing was this. Only reads with exact TCR constant sequence were kept, trimmed to 150 nt, and grouped by their 12-nt molecular barcodes. Within each barcode group, reads were sub-clustered at a 15% Levenshtein threshold, and quality-weighted consensus sequences were built per RNA molecule. Non-functional sequences were discarded, and so were lower-count sequences lying one edit away from another sequence. On the basis of fitting two negative binomial distributions, barcode sub-clusters with fewer than 20% of the maximum read count were discarded. TCRdb cleaned the public reads at Q25 with fastp, built clones with MiXCR and kept in-frame beta chains. CDR3 protein sequences are deduplicated, and each keeps its most common genes and DNA. The V and J calls were determined by TCRdb, not by the authors. The sample table records 250,000 to 350,000 distinct CDR3 sequences; over 20% of these occur just once. The ten largest clones add up to 0.75% to 0.85% of the sample.

CDR1 and CDR2 are read off the germline V gene as MNHEY and SVGEGT. Its CDR3 holds 15 amino acids, cysteine through phenylalanine. Only the CDR3 DNA stays, 45 bases, in frame from base 1. V is pared back by 5 bases and J by 5 bases, with 18 bases lying between the germline termini. Libraries of naive CD8 T cells were generated from roughly 21,000 to 960,000 sorted cells, with 10%, 30% or 50% of the purified RNA used. Naive CD8 T cells were FACS-sorted as CD8+CD4-CCR7+CD45RA+ on a BD FACSAria II into RLT Plus buffer. Detection sensitivity was tested by spiking Jurkat RNA equal to roughly nine TCR copies' worth into samples containing roughly 18,000-1,000,000 naive CD8 T cells. CD8 T cells were enriched using RosetteSep CD8+ T Cell Enrichment Cocktail and Ficoll-Paque, and the enriched cells then underwent ACK red cell lysis. The record originates from a study of molecular identifiers for immune sequencing clone quantification (dated by TCRdb to 2017 to 2018). A note on the overall study: For a replicate experiment, RNA from roughly 20,000 or 100,000 naive CD8 T cells was divided into five aliquots, and four of the five aliquots were sequenced. This methods study used CD8 T cells to benchmark TCR RNA copy counting and molecular-identifier clustering-based TCR repertoire sequencing (MIDCIRS). The paper as a whole reports these results and caveats: In CMV-specific effector cells, over 99% of molecules were held by clones above 20 RNA copies, whereas under 1% of molecules were held by such clones in naive cells. When barcode sub-clustering was not used, chimeric consensus sequences inflated TCR diversity, with chimeras reaching as high as 47%. Modeling indicated 2.5 to 3.5 TCR RNA copies recovered per cell, compared with approximately 10 by digital PCR, which implies a capture efficiency of 25% to 35%. Naive libraries contained spiked-in Jurkat TCR RNA (approximately nine copies' worth), which is not part of the donor repertoire. Even against a background of 800,000 to 1,000,000 naive CD8 T cells, spiked-in Jurkat TCR RNA amounting to a single cell's worth was reported to be detectable. Identical TCR molecules sharing a barcode could cause highly expanded clone sizes to be underestimated.

The receptor was derived from a human donor in good health. Some libraries in this study had Jurkat cell RNA spiked in. The sample was naive CD8+ T cells from blood, with Jurkat cell RNA spiked in. The sample's cell subset or site label, in plain terms: FACS-sorted CD8+CD4-CCR7+CD45RA+ naive T cells. The V gene is TRBV6-2 or TRBV6-3 and the J gene is TRBJ1-2; no D segment can be confidently identified. The CDR3 protein sequence reads: CASSPTPSAVYGYTF. Read as DNA, the sequence is TGTGCCAGCAGTCCAACGCCGTCGGCCGTGTATGGCTACACCTTC.